The sequence of this T cell receptor (beta chain) was determined in a study of cytomegalovirus exposure and HLA in healthy donors. A word on this clone: No antigen is known for it.

TCRdb keeps only in-frame clones here, not all; method: immunoSEQ multiplex PCR. Among some 290,000 clones, around 90% were seen once, and the ten largest hold around 0.96%. General study points: Generally TCR sequences proved uncommon, though certain public TCRs appeared in numerous donors. Within the 95 to 150 validation repertoires, first-cohort TCR clusters tended to co-occur, according to a later analysis.

The germline V gene has CDR1 GTSNPN and CDR2 SVGIG (reference sequence). The CDR3 is made up of 13 amino acids. V shed 4 bases and J shed 7 bases, with 13 bases lying between them. The rearrangement joins TRBV30 to TRBJ2-2; D call uncertain. This sequence originates from a man in his thirties or forties in good health and CMV-seronegative. The sequenced sample consisted of PBMCs. In nucleotides, the CDR3 is TGTGCCTGGACCGATATAGTTGACGGGGAGCTGTTTTTT. It is translated as CAWTDIVDGELFF.